A selection of T cell receptor beta chains follows, all from one sample in a study of cytomegalovirus exposure and HLA in healthy donors. Assay used: immunoSEQ multiplex PCR; TCRdb lists only in-frame clones, some missing. This repertoire includes 45,000 to 55,000 clones. What was sequenced was PBMCs. Source of these receptors: a middle-aged man in good health and CMV-seropositive. Each CDR3 is given with its conserved first and last residue. The order of the fields is J gene, D gene, V gene, CDR3 DNA, CDR3 protein. A D gene is named only where the DNA matches it firmly.

J gene: TRBJ2-3
D gene: -
V gene: TRBV5-1
CDR3 DNA: TGCGCCAGCAGCTTGAATCAGGACACAGATACGCAGTATTTT
CDR3 protein: CASSLNQDTDTQYF

J gene: TRBJ2-7
D gene: TRBD1
V gene: TRBV6-1
CDR3 DNA: TGTGCCAGCAGTGAATATCGGGACAGATTCTCCTACGAGCAGTACTTC
CDR3 protein: CASSEYRDRFSYEQYF

J gene: TRBJ1-2
D gene: -
V gene: TRBV20-1
CDR3 DNA: TGCAGTGCTTTAGCAGAAGGCTACACCTTC
CDR3 protein: CSALAEGYTF

J gene: TRBJ2-5
D gene: -
V gene: TRBV11-1
CDR3 DNA: TGTGCCAGCAGCAGTAGGCTTAGCGGAGAGACCCAGTACTTC
CDR3 protein: CASSSRLSGETQYF

J gene: TRBJ2-1
D gene: -
V gene: TRBV4-1
CDR3 DNA: TGCGCCAGCAGCCAAGAGGGGGGTATCACCTACAATGAGCAGTTCTTC
CDR3 protein: CASSQEGGITYNEQFF

J gene: TRBJ2-5
D gene: TRBD1
V gene: TRBV5-1
CDR3 DNA: TGCGCCAGCAGCCGGATTAGCGACAGGGGGCGGGAGACCCAGTACTTC
CDR3 protein: CASSRISDRGRETQYF

J gene: TRBJ1-1
D gene: TRBD1
V gene: TRBV5-1
CDR3 DNA: TGCGCCAGCAGCTTGACCGCAGGGGGGAACATGAACACTGAAGCTTTCTTT
CDR3 protein: CASSLTAGGNMNTEAFF

J gene: TRBJ2-3
D gene: -
V gene: TRBV11-2
CDR3 DNA: TGTGCCAGCAGCTTTTTAGCAACTAGCACAGATACGCAGTATTTT
CDR3 protein: CASSFLATSTDTQYF

J gene: TRBJ2-3
D gene: -
V gene: TRBV10-3
CDR3 DNA: TGTGCCATCAGTGAGATTTCAGGCGGGCTAGCGAACACAGATACGCAGTATTTT
CDR3 protein: CAISEISGGLANTDTQYF

J gene: TRBJ2-7
D gene: -
V gene: TRBV7-9
CDR3 DNA: TGTGCCAGCAGTGCCCCCAGGGAGGCCTACGAGCAGTACTTC
CDR3 protein: CASSAPREAYEQYF

J gene: TRBJ2-7
D gene: TRBD2
V gene: TRBV28
CDR3 DNA: TGTGCCAGCAGCGCCACTAGCGGCTACGAGCAGTACTTC
CDR3 protein: CASSATSGYEQYF

J gene: TRBJ1-5
D gene: -
V gene: TRBV4-1
CDR3 DNA: TGCGCCAGCAGCCAAGAGCCTGGGAGTCAGCCCCAGCATTTT
CDR3 protein: CASSQEPGSQPQHF

J gene: TRBJ2-5
D gene: -
V gene: TRBV7-9
CDR3 DNA: TGTGCCAGCATCTCGACGGGGGAGACCCAGTACTTC
CDR3 protein: CASISTGETQYF

J gene: TRBJ2-5
D gene: -
V gene: TRBV28
CDR3 DNA: TGTGCCAGCAGTGGGGACAGTCATGCGGGGGAGACCCAGTACTTC
CDR3 protein: CASSGDSHAGETQYF

J gene: TRBJ1-2
D gene: TRBD1
V gene: TRBV6-5
CDR3 DNA: TGTGCCAGCAGCTTAACCGGGACAGGGCGGGGTGGCTACACCTTC
CDR3 protein: CASSLTGTGRGGYTF

J gene: TRBJ2-7
D gene: TRBD1
V gene: TRBV29-1
CDR3 DNA: TGCAGCGTTGATCAGAATACCGAGAGGGGGCCGGAGCAGTACTTC
CDR3 protein: CSVDQNTERGPEQYF

J gene: TRBJ1-1
D gene: -
V gene: TRBV6-1
CDR3 DNA: TGTGCCAGCAGTGAAGCCAGGGTTGGAACTGAAGCTTTCTTT
CDR3 protein: CASSEARVGTEAFF